This T cell receptor (beta chain) stems from a study of T-cell reconstitution after alpha-beta-depleted transplantation in children. Researchers prepared the TCRbeta library using unique molecular identifiers, the study reports. One entry per CDR3 protein results from TCRdb running MiXCR on the PCR reads. Among about 120,000 distinct CDR3 sequences, 23% were seen once, and the ten largest hold roughly a tenth. This clonotype was detected once. Its antigen is undetermined. Per germline, CDR1 SGHAT and CDR2 FQNNGV. Trimming at V came to 2 bases and at J to 3 bases, leaving 6 bases not matched to a gene. The CDR3 runs to 16 residues. General study findings and limits: Reports say that about two months after transplant, the alpha-beta T cells came out of several hundred graft clones that had expanded. Recipient T cells and thymic progenitors that survived were the source of the high TCRbeta diversity seen at day 60 in some patients. Once a year had passed after transplant, T-cell counts and diversity came mostly from newly produced T cells.

The chain has TRBV11-2 and TRBJ2-1; TRBD2 matches at 8 bases. The sample consisted of PBMCs, mostly from graft donor cells, taken 180 days after TCRalphabeta/CD19-depleted stem cell transplant. The origin of this receptor is a male patient aged 2-15 years who had a stem cell transplant for chronic granulomatous disease, so the T cells may come from the graft donor. The CDR3 spells CASSLLRGGIYNEQFF. The CDR3 region has the DNA TGTGCCAGCAGCTTATTACGGGGGGGTATCTACAATGAGCAGTTCTTC.